This paragraph reports one TCR beta chain. PCR was performed using 60 Vbeta and 13 Jbeta primers. Produced via immunoSEQ multiplex PCR; TCRdb's table is partial and in-frame only. The top ten clones hold 4.5% to 6% of a sample with 130,000 to 150,000 clones, approximately 80% of them seen once. These data are taken from a study of cytomegalovirus exposure and HLA in healthy donors. The V end was cut by 1 base, the J end by 6 bases, with 14 bases between. Per germline, CDR1 SGHDT and CDR2 YYEEEE. The CDR3 runs 15 residues. This receptor was obtained from a male donor in good health and CMV-seronegative. The chain carries TRBV5-6 and TRBJ2-1; possible D gene TRBD2, 5 bases. Sequencing used PBMCs. The DNA of the CDR3 is TGTGCCAGCAGCTTGTTCAGCGGAGGAACCAATGAGCAGTTCTTC. Translating gives CASSLFSGGTNEQFF.